What follows are 32 T cell receptor beta chains derived from one specimen sequenced in a study of EBV T-cell therapy then PD-1 blockade in nasopharyngeal carcinoma. Their recognized antigens are unknown. Data came from immunoSEQ multiplex PCR; TCRdb stores just in-frame clones and leaves some out. The profile shows 24,000 or so clones, approximately 87% of them singletons. Treatment in this sample: AdE1-LMPpoly-expanded autologous EBV-specific T-cell therapy followed by anti-PD-1 nivolumab. Sequences were derived from CD8+ T cells from blood, sampled at day 61 from a patient whose treatment included autologous EBV-specific T cells and nivolumab. All receptors come from a man aged 35 to 55 with nasopharyngeal carcinoma.

J is TRBJ2-1 and V is TRBV7-9; D remains unclear. There are 11 residues in the CDR3. CDR1 SEHNR and CDR2 FQNEAQ come from the germline V gene (reference sequence). V was pared by 0 bases and J by 10 bases, with 4 bases between. This CDR3 reads CASSLALEQFF. The CDR3 DNA reads as TGTGCCAGCAGCTTAGCTCTAGAGCAGTTCTTC.

The chain employs TRBV7-3 and TRBJ1-1, with D unclear. This CDR3 is built from 13 residues. The V end was cut by 2 bases, the J end by 1 base, with 5 bases between. Germline loops: CDR1 SGHTA, CDR2 FQGTGA. The CDR3 nucleotides read TGTGCCAGCAGCTTATTTCAGAACACTGAAGCTTTCTTT. Residues: CASSLFQNTEAFF.

The genes are TRBV6-5 and TRBJ2-7, with 8 bases fitting TRBD2. The CDR3 sequence is 15 residues long. The V gene's germline CDR1 is MNHEY and CDR2 SVGAGI. V lost 2 bases, J lost 5 bases, and 8 bases stayed unmatched. The CDR3 DNA is TGTGCCAGCAGTTACCCTACGCGGGGGGTCCACGAGCAGTACTTC. This sequence encodes CASSYPTRGVHEQYF.

The chain carries TRBV9 and TRBJ2-3; a possible D gene is TRBD2 (5 bases). Germline CDR1 reads SGDLS; CDR2 reads YYNGEE. V shed 4 bases and J shed 11 bases, with 14 bases lying between them. This CDR3 spans 12 amino acids. Here the CDR3 DNA reads TGTGCCAGCAGCTCGGGAACCTCGGGGCAGTATTTT. It yields the protein CASSSGTSGQYF.

This clone was counted between two and nine times. The V and J genes are TRBV6-4 and TRBJ2-3; the match to TRBD2 covers 7 bases. Germline loops: CDR1 MRHNA, CDR2 SNTAGT. V lost 0 bases to trimming and J lost 4 bases; unmatched junction nucleotides: 1. This CDR3 region has 14 residues. CDR3 DNA: TGTGCCAGCAGTGACTCAAGCGGGGCAGATACGCAGTATTTT. It yields the protein CASSDSSGADTQYF.

The chain couples TRBV13 to TRBJ2-7; TRBD1 matches 11 bases. CDR3 length: 15 residues. The germline V gene encodes CDR1 PRHDT and CDR2 FYEKMQ (reference sequence). The V gene end was trimmed by 5 bases and the J gene end by 5 bases; junction bases not matched to a gene: 8. The CDR3 DNA reads as TGTGCCAGCAGCCCTCCGGACAGGGGGCTCGACGAGCAGTACTTC. This codes for CASSPPDRGLDEQYF.

The chain joins TRBV12-3 or TRBV12-4 to TRBJ2-7; TRBD1 agrees at 7 bases. The CDR3 consists of 12 residues. V lost 4 bases to trimming and J lost 4 bases; unmatched junction nucleotides: 1. For the CDR3, the DNA is TGTGCCAGCAGTTCGACAGGGTACGAGCAGTACTTC. It yields the protein CASSSTGYEQYF.

This rearrangement joins TRBV7-9 to TRBJ2-7; 12 bases agree with TRBD1. Trimming cost V 4 bases and J 5 bases; bases outside gene matches: 6. This CDR3 is built from 15 residues. Germline lookup yields CDR1 SEHNR and CDR2 FQNEAQ (reference sequence). The CDR3 sequence is CASSSPGQGANEQYF. The CDR3 coding sequence is TGTGCCAGCAGCTCCCCGGGACAGGGGGCGAACGAGCAGTACTTC.

The rearrangement joins TRBV7-2 to TRBJ2-1; D gene ambiguous. CDR1 and CDR2 (germline): SGHTA, FQGNSA. V was cut by 4 bases and J by 0 bases, with 10 bases left in between. The CDR3 loop spans 15 amino acids. This CDR3 is CASSSLESSYNEQFF. The CDR3 DNA follows: TGTGCCAGCAGCTCCCTTGAGAGCTCCTACAATGAGCAGTTCTTC.

The chain combines TRBV3-1 (or the pseudogene TRBV3-2) with TRBJ2-7; D is perhaps TRBD2 (7 bases). The CDR3 loop spans 13 amino acids. With 4 bases removed from V and 5 bases from J, the gap between germline ends came to 12 bases. The germline CDR1 and CDR2 sequences are LGHDT and YNNKEL (reference sequence). CDR3 residues: CASSPGGPHEQYF. CDR3 bases: TGTGCCAGCAGCCCCGGGGGGCCCCACGAGCAGTACTTC.

The genes are TRBV4-3 and TRBJ2-6; 8 bases match TRBD1. The CDR3 totals 16 residues. CDR1 is LGHNA and CDR2 is YSLEER in the germline V gene. Trimming at V came to 3 bases and at J to 4 bases, leaving 5 bases not matched to a gene. The CDR3 nucleotides read TGCGCCAGCAGCCATCCGGACAGGGCAGGGGCCAACGTCCTGACTTTC. It yields the protein CASSHPDRAGANVLTF.

J is TRBJ1-5 and V is TRBV6-2 or TRBV6-3; possibly TRBD1 for D (5 bases). This CDR3 has 11 residues. The V end lost 3 bases, the J end lost 14 bases, and 11 bases lay between the germline ends. CDR1 and CDR2 from the germline V gene are MNHEY and SVGEGT. CDR3: CASSYMWTKHF. In DNA form, the CDR3 reads TGTGCCAGCAGTTATATGTGGACAAAGCATTTT.

V is TRBV3-1 (or the pseudogene TRBV3-2) and J is TRBJ2-3, with D hard to call. CDR1 LGHDT and CDR2 YNNKEL come from the germline V gene (reference sequence). The V gene lost 4 bases and the J gene lost 3 bases, with 11 bases spanning the gap. This CDR3 has 14 amino acids. CDR3 in amino acids: CASSPELMTDTQYF. The CDR3 DNA reads as TGTGCCAGCAGCCCCGAACTCATGACAGATACGCAGTATTTT.

This chain uses TRBV9 with TRBJ2-1; no clear D gene. The CDR3 runs to 13 residues. Trimming cost V 0 bases and J 1 base, with 2 bases left between them. Germline V CDR1 and CDR2: SGDLS, YYNGEE. CDR3 sequence reads: CASSVGSYNEQFF. Written as DNA, the CDR3 is TGTGCCAGCAGCGTAGGTTCCTACAATGAGCAGTTCTTC.

V and J are TRBV6-2 or TRBV6-3 and TRBJ2-5; D may be TRBD2 (5 bases). CDR1 and CDR2 (germline): MNHEY, SVGEGT. Trimming removed 2 bases at V and 4 bases at J, with 14 bases between. CDR3 length equals 15 residues. CDR3 in amino acids: CASSYPAGDVETQYF. CDR3 in DNA: TGTGCCAGCAGTTACCCGGCCGGGGATGTAGAGACCCAGTACTTC.

This chain connects TRBV5-1 to TRBJ1-2, with 9 bases fitting TRBD1. The ends lost 4 bases at V and 8 bases at J; junction bases unmatched: 3. Per the germline V gene, CDR1 is SGHRS and CDR2 is YFSETQ. CDR3 length equals 12 residues. The CDR3 loop reads CASSGTGPGYTF. CDR3 sequence (DNA): TGCGCCAGCAGCGGGACAGGGCCCGGCTACACCTTC.

The V gene is TRBV5-6, the J gene TRBJ2-1, with 9 bases aligning to TRBD2. Germline-derived CDR1 and CDR2 are SGHDT and YYEEEE. The V gene end was trimmed by 1 base and the J gene end by 1 base; junction bases not matched to a gene: 0. The CDR3 runs to 15 residues. The CDR3 spells CASSLLAGSYNEQFF. CDR3 DNA sequence: TGTGCCAGCAGCTTGCTAGCGGGGTCCTACAATGAGCAGTTCTTC.

V gene TRBV27 combines with J gene TRBJ2-1; D assignment may be TRBD1 or TRBD2 (5 bases each). CDR3 length: 15 residues. Germline V gene data show CDR1 as MNHEY and CDR2 as SMNVEV (reference sequence). V was shortened by 1 base and J by 7 bases, with 14 bases between the two germline ends. Here the CDR3 reads CASSLFGGRVNEQFF. The CDR3 DNA sequence: TGTGCCAGCAGTTTATTTGGGGGTAGGGTGAATGAGCAGTTCTTC.

This chain links TRBV9 with TRBJ1-1, with D possibly being TRBD1 (6 bases). V was clipped by 0 bases and J by 0 bases, with 9 bases between them. Germline V CDR1 and CDR2: SGDLS, YYNGEE. This CDR3 comprises 15 residues. CDR3 DNA sequence: TGTGCCAGCAGCGTAGAAGGGGGGTTGAACACTGAAGCTTTCTTT. Translating gives CASSVEGGLNTEAFF.

This sequence joins TRBV7-6 and TRBJ1-2; 10 positions agree with TRBD1. Germline V CDR1 and CDR2: SGHVS, FNYEAQ. The CDR3 is 18 residues long. The V segment lost 0 bases and the J segment 5 bases; nucleotides outside the gene matches: 12. CDR3 residues: CASSLAAPDDRGLYGYTF. The CDR3 DNA follows: TGTGCCAGCAGCTTAGCGGCTCCCGACGACAGGGGGCTATATGGCTACACCTTC.

CDR3 DNA sequence: TGTGCCAGCAGGCCCCGACAGGTTTACAATGAGCAGTTCTTC. Translated, it gives CASRPRQVYNEQFF. The gene calls are TRBV27 and TRBJ2-1, with a possible D match to TRBD1 (6 bases). The CDR3 contains 14 residues. The V end was cut by 6 bases, the J end by 4 bases, with 13 bases between. Germline V gene sequence: CDR1 MNHEY, CDR2 SMNVEV (reference sequence).

This chain connects TRBV9 to TRBJ2-7; weak D call: TRBD2 (5 bases). The ends were cut back, 4 bases at V and 5 bases at J, with 13 bases in the middle. Germline lookup yields CDR1 SGDLS and CDR2 YYNGEE. The CDR3 is made up of 13 amino acids. CDR3 sequence: CASSPLAQDEQYF. The CDR3 DNA reads as TGTGCCAGCAGCCCCTTAGCGCAGGACGAGCAGTACTTC.

The V gene is TRBV4-3, the J gene TRBJ1-4, with TRBD1 as a possible D gene (6 bases). CDR1 is LGHNA, CDR2 YSLEER, per germline. The CDR3 is made up of 15 amino acids. V lost 0 bases to trimming and J lost 8 bases, with 13 bases between them. CDR3 nucleotides: TGCGCCAGCAGCCAAGAAGGCAGGGGCCGGGAAAAACTGTTTTTT. Translating it yields CASSQEGRGREKLFF.

The chain couples TRBV7-3 to TRBJ2-3, with D possibly matching TRBD1 (6 bases). V was trimmed by 6 bases and J by 1 base, leaving 11 bases between them. Germline V gene sequence: CDR1 SGHTA, CDR2 FQGTGA. The CDR3 is made up of 14 amino acids. CDR3 in amino acids: CASSPGVRTDTQYF. The CDR3 nucleotides read TGTGCCAGCAGTCCAGGGGTCCGCACAGATACGCAGTATTTT.

V gene TRBV30 combines with J gene TRBJ2-7, with 10 bases identical to TRBD1. V was clipped by 4 bases and J by 1 base; unmatched bases: 4. The CDR3 covers 14 residues. Germline-derived CDR1 and CDR2 are GTSNPN and SVGIG (reference sequence). For the CDR3, the DNA is TGTGCCTGGAACCCGGGACAGGGGTCCTACGAGCAGTACTTC. Its protein product is CAWNPGQGSYEQYF.

V gene TRBV20-1 combines with J gene TRBJ1-1; D is uncertain. The V end was cut by 3 bases, the J end by 6 bases, with 8 bases between. Germline CDR1 DFQATT, CDR2 SNEGSKA (reference sequence). The CDR3 loop spans 11 amino acids. CDR3 protein: CSASDKPEAFF. The CDR3 bases are TGCAGTGCTAGCGATAAACCTGAAGCTTTCTTT.

V gene TRBV27 combines with J gene TRBJ1-1; 10 bases are shared with TRBD1. The germline CDR1 and CDR2 sequences are MNHEY and SMNVEV (reference sequence). The CDR3 loop spans 13 amino acids. After removal of 9 bases from V and 1 base from J, the junction contained 2 bases not matched to a gene. This CDR3 is CASWTGGNTEAFF. Here the CDR3 DNA reads TGTGCCAGTTGGACAGGGGGGAACACTGAAGCTTTCTTT.

The chain joins TRBV19 to TRBJ2-2, with a tentative D call TRBD1 (6 bases). Trimming cost V 3 bases and J 1 base, with 9 bases left between them. The CDR3 runs to 15 residues. The germline CDR1 and CDR2 sequences are LNHDA and SQIVND (reference sequence). The CDR3 reads CASSIDRKNTGELFF. The CDR3, as DNA: TGTGCCAGTAGTATCGACAGGAAGAACACCGGGGAGCTGTTTTTT. The full variable domain, completed using reference TRBV19 and TRBJ2-2, is DGGITQSPKYLFRKEGQNVTLSCEQNLNHDAMYWYRQDPGQGLRLIYYSQIVNDFQKGDIAEGYSVSREKKESFPLTVTSAQKNPTAFYLCASSIDRKNTGELFFGEGSRLTVL.

CDR3 DNA: TGTGCCAGCAGCGGCCAAGGCTACACCTTC. It encodes CASSGQGYTF. The chain has TRBV9 and TRBJ1-2; D not resolved. The V gene lost 3 bases and the J gene lost 8 bases, with 5 bases spanning the gap. The CDR3 is 10 residues long. The germline CDR1 and CDR2 sequences are SGDLS and YYNGEE. The whole variable domain, remainder taken from reference TRBV9 and TRBJ1-2, is DSGVTQTPKHLITATGQRVTLRCSPRSGDLSVYWYQQSLDQGLQFLIQYYNGEERAKGNILERFSAQQFPDLHSELNLSSLELGDSALYFCASSGQGYTFGSGTRLTVV.

About this clone itself: Other DNA sequences from this sample encode an identical CDR3 as well. V is TRBV25-1 and J is TRBJ2-1; D unresolved. Per the germline V gene, CDR1 is MGHDK and CDR2 is SYGVNS. The CDR3 extends over 12 amino acids. The V and J ends lost 1 base and 7 bases respectively, with 5 bases between them. The CDR3 reads CASSEWRNEQFF. CDR3 coding DNA: TGTGCCAGCAGTGAATGGAGAAATGAGCAGTTCTTC.

This sequence joins TRBV6-5 and TRBJ2-3; TRBD2 matches at 7 bases. Germline-derived CDR1 and CDR2 are MNHEY and SVGAGI. The CDR3 is made up of 15 amino acids. Trimming removed 1 base from V and 0 bases from J; junction bases left unmatched: 1. Written as DNA, the CDR3 is TGTGCCAGCAGTTACTTGCGGGGGAGCACAGATACGCAGTATTTT. Protein sequence: CASSYLRGSTDTQYF.

This clone was seen only once. V and J are TRBV6-6 and TRBJ2-7, with TRBD2 identical over 8 bases. The CDR3 runs 16 residues. CDR1 MNHNY and CDR2 SVGAGI come from the germline V gene (reference sequence). Losses at the gene ends were 3 bases for V and 4 bases for J; bases not matched to a gene: 11. The CDR3 is CASSYSRLAGAYEQYF. DNA of the CDR3: TGTGCCAGCAGTTATAGTCGGCTAGCGGGTGCTTACGAGCAGTACTTC.